Shown below are 32 T cell receptor beta chains from a single sample sequenced in a study of blood T cell repertoires in COVID-19. The repertoire was sequenced with immunoSEQ multiplex PCR; TCRdb's copy has only in-frame clones and lacks some. The table has over 100,000 clones, around 90% seen once. The sample was peripheral blood. All receptors come from a woman aged 45-59 years with COVID-19, enrolled during active disease.

The genes are TRBV5-6 and TRBJ1-5; 8 nucleotides match TRBD1. Germline values: CDR1 SGHDT, CDR2 YYEEEE. The CDR3 consists of 14 residues. V lost 3 bases to trimming and J lost 11 bases; unmatched junction nucleotides: 10. This CDR3 reads CASSSGQGYRAQHF. The CDR3 coding sequence is TGTGCCAGCAGCTCTGGACAGGGCTATCGGGCCCAGCATTTT.

This clone was detected ten times or more. The chain employs TRBV30 and TRBJ1-2; TRBD1 agrees at 7 bases. Germline assignment: CDR1 GTSNPN and CDR2 SVGIG (reference sequence). The V and J ends lost 3 bases and 7 bases, in that order; junction bases with no gene match: 5. The length of the CDR3 is 12 residues. As DNA, the CDR3 is TGTGCCTGGAGAAGGGACAGCCTTGGCTACACCTTC. Translating it yields CAWRRDSLGYTF.

J is TRBJ2-5 and V is TRBV10-3; 10 nucleotides align to TRBD1. Unmatched junction bases numbered 3, after V lost 4 bases and J lost 4 bases. Per germline, CDR1 ENHRY and CDR2 SYGVKD. The CDR3 loop spans 14 amino acids. CDR3 sequence reads: CAISGQGAGETQYF. In DNA form, the CDR3 reads TGTGCCATCAGTGGACAGGGGGCAGGAGAGACCCAGTACTTC.

The V and J genes are TRBV3-1 (or the pseudogene TRBV3-2) and TRBJ1-4; possible D gene TRBD1, 5 bases. The CDR3 is 14 amino acids. Trimming took 5 bases from V and 3 from J, leaving 10 bases between them. Germline CDR1 reads LGHDT; CDR2 reads YNNKEL (reference sequence). CDR3 sequence: CASSAGGSNEKLFF. CDR3 nucleotide sequence: TGTGCCAGCAGCGCCGGGGGGTCTAATGAAAAACTGTTTTTT.

The chain is built from TRBV11-2 and TRBJ1-2, with 8 bases lining up with TRBD1. V gave up 5 bases and J gave up 7 bases; unmatched junction bases: 9. The CDR3 totals 14 residues. Germline loops: CDR1 SGHAT, CDR2 FQNNGV. Written as DNA, the CDR3 is TGTGCCAGCAGCACAGGACAGGGAGGAGGTGGCTACACCTTC. Translating gives CASSTGQGGGGYTF.

This clone appeared once. The rearrangement joins TRBV2 to TRBJ1-4, with a possible D match to TRBD1 (5 bases). Germline loops: CDR1 SNHLY, CDR2 FYNNEI. The V and J ends lost 6 bases and 9 bases respectively, with 14 bases between them. This CDR3 is 13 amino acids long. DNA of the CDR3: TGTGCCAGCAGCCCCGGGGGAGCCAAAAAACTGTTTTTT. Protein: CASSPGGAKKLFF.

V usage is TRBV7-3 and J usage is TRBJ1-4; TRBD1 agrees at 9 bases. The CDR3 sequence is 17 residues long. Germline values: CDR1 SGHTA, CDR2 FQGTGA. V lost 5 bases, J lost 0 bases, and 7 bases stayed unmatched. CDR3 residues: CASSLMGDRATNEKLFF. CDR3 nucleotide sequence: TGTGCCAGCAGCCTAATGGGGGACAGGGCAACTAATGAAAAACTGTTTTTT.

This chain uses TRBV27 with TRBJ1-1, with 7 bases identical to TRBD1. The CDR3 sequence is 16 residues long. From germline, CDR1 is MNHEY and CDR2 SMNVEV (reference sequence). The V gene end was trimmed by 1 base and the J gene end by 3 bases; junction bases not matched to a gene: 8. This CDR3 is CASSLWQGGVDTEAFF. Written as DNA, the CDR3 is TGTGCCAGCAGTTTATGGCAGGGGGGAGTTGACACTGAAGCTTTCTTT.

This clone was seen just once. The chain carries TRBV5-6 and TRBJ1-2, with 9 bases matching TRBD1. The CDR3 has 17 residues. V was pared by 4 bases and J by 8 bases, with 18 bases of the junction left unmatched. The germline gives CDR1 SGHDT, CDR2 YYEEEE. The CDR3 region is CASSSLTGGKREIGYTF. The DNA of the CDR3 is TGTGCCAGCAGCAGCCTGACAGGGGGGAAGAGGGAGATCGGCTACACCTTC.

The chain uses TRBV5-6 and TRBJ2-2; 8 nucleotides line up with TRBD2. Looked up from germline, CDR1 is SGHDT and CDR2 is YYEEEE. With 1 base clipped from V and 1 base from J, the junction kept 3 bases outside the gene matches. The CDR3 extends over 16 amino acids. CDR3 sequence reads: CASSLYLAGNTGELFF. As DNA, the CDR3 is TGTGCCAGCAGCTTGTATCTAGCGGGGAACACCGGGGAGCTGTTTTTT. Full variable domain (rest looked up from reference TRBV5-6 and TRBJ2-2): DAGVTQSPTHLIKTRGQQVTLRCSPKSGHDTVSWYQQALGQGPQFIFQYYEEEERQRGNFPDRFSGHQFPNYSSELNVNALLLGDSALYLCASSLYLAGNTGELFFGEGSRLTVL.

V usage is TRBV25-1 and J usage is TRBJ1-1; D is unclear. There are 16 residues in the CDR3. The V and J ends lost 8 bases and 0 bases respectively, with 19 bases between them. From germline, CDR1 is MGHDK and CDR2 SYGVNS. The CDR3 nucleotides read TGTGCCAGCGGCCCTATGACACTGGGCATGAACACTGAAGCTTTCTTT. Protein sequence: CASGPMTLGMNTEAFF.

The rearrangement uses TRBV19 and TRBJ1-5; the D gene is possibly TRBD1 (5 bases). V was trimmed by 10 bases and J by 6 bases, leaving 25 bases between them. This CDR3 contains 16 residues. CDR1 LNHDA and CDR2 SQIVND come from the germline V gene (reference sequence). The CDR3 nucleotides read TGTGCCACCTCACCCCAGGGAGGGGAGAGGGCTCAGCCCCAGCATTTT. Its translation: CATSPQGGERAQPQHF.

The V call is TRBV2, the J call TRBJ2-7; 8 bases map to TRBD1. CDR1 and CDR2 from the germline V gene are SNHLY and FYNNEI. This CDR3 has 14 residues. V was clipped by 3 bases and J by 0 bases; unmatched bases: 1. CDR3 protein: CASSDTGGSYEQYF. The CDR3 DNA is TGTGCCAGCAGTGATACAGGGGGCTCCTACGAGCAGTACTTC.

The chain links TRBV7-9 to TRBJ2-7; 8 nucleotides line up with TRBD1. J was trimmed by 1 base and V by 1 base; bases with no gene match: 3. CDR3 size: 15 residues. The V gene's germline CDR1 is SEHNR and CDR2 FQNEAQ (reference sequence). In nucleotides, the CDR3 is TGTGCCAGCAGCTTAGAGGGGACAGGATCCTACGAGCAGTACTTC. Protein sequence: CASSLEGTGSYEQYF.

This rearrangement joins TRBV19 to TRBJ1-2; the D gene is possibly TRBD1 (5 bases). This CDR3 has 15 amino acids. Per germline, CDR1 LNHDA and CDR2 SQIVND (reference sequence). The ends were cut back, 7 bases at V and 4 bases at J, with 19 bases in the middle. The CDR3 DNA is TGTGCCAGTAATCGTCTGGACATTCCGGCCTATGGCTACACCTTC. Amino acid sequence: CASNRLDIPAYGYTF.

The J gene is TRBJ2-3, the V gene TRBV5-1, with D perhaps TRBD2 (6 bases). The CDR3 spans 15 residues. Germline CDR1 is SGHRS and CDR2 is YFSETQ. Trimming cost V 0 bases and J 0 bases, with 8 bases left between them. The CDR3 sequence is CASSLDGTSTDTQYF. The CDR3 coding sequence is TGCGCCAGCAGCTTGGATGGGACTAGCACAGATACGCAGTATTTT.

J is TRBJ1-6 and V is TRBV2, with a possible D match to TRBD1 (5 bases). This CDR3 comprises 13 residues. Germline-derived CDR1 and CDR2 are SNHLY and FYNNEI. Trimming removed 4 bases from V and 7 bases from J, with 8 bases in between. CDR3 nucleotide sequence: TGTGCCAGCAGTGGACAGACAAATTCACCCCTCCACTTT. This gives the protein CASSGQTNSPLHF.

V and J are TRBV11-2 and TRBJ2-3; 10 bases are shared with TRBD2. After removal of 5 bases from V and 6 bases from J, the junction contained 8 bases not matched to a gene. Looked up from germline, CDR1 is SGHAT and CDR2 is FQNNGV. There are 15 residues in the CDR3. The CDR3 protein is CASSPSGGAGDTQYF. The CDR3 nucleotides are TGTGCCAGCAGCCCGAGCGGGGGGGCCGGGGATACGCAGTATTTT.

V usage is TRBV4-1 and J usage is TRBJ2-7; D is perhaps TRBD2 (6 bases). V lost 4 bases and J lost 5, with 15 bases in between. This CDR3 comprises 14 residues. Looked up from germline, CDR1 is MGHRA and CDR2 is YSYEKL. In DNA, the CDR3 is TGCGCCAGCAGCCTCATCCGGGGGATCGACGAGCAGTACTTC. Translation: CASSLIRGIDEQYF.

The CDR3 coding sequence is TGTGCCAGCAGTTTCCGGGACAGACCTAATTCACCCCTCCACTTT. Its translation is CASSFRDRPNSPLHF. This rearrangement joins TRBV28 to TRBJ1-6; 7 bases align to TRBD1. The CDR3 runs to 15 residues. With V trimmed by 3 bases and J by 6 bases, 5 bases remained unmatched. CDR1 is MDHEN and CDR2 is SYDVKM in the germline V gene.

This chain connects TRBV5-6 to TRBJ2-2; D uncertain. Germline CDR1 reads SGHDT; CDR2 reads YYEEEE. Trimming shortened V by 3 bases and J by 3 bases, and 3 bases separated the two germline ends. CDR3 length: 12 amino acids. CDR3 DNA: TGTGCCAGCAGCTCCTACACCGGGGAGCTGTTTTTT. Translated, it gives CASSSYTGELFF. Drawing the rest from reference TRBV5-6 and TRBJ2-2, the complete variable domain is DAGVTQSPTHLIKTRGQQVTLRCSPKSGHDTVSWYQQALGQGPQFIFQYYEEEERQRGNFPDRFSGHQFPNYSSELNVNALLLGDSALYLCASSSYTGELFFGEGSRLTVL.

V is TRBV30 and J is TRBJ1-4; the match to TRBD1 covers 9 bases. CDR3 length: 18 residues. V gave up 2 bases and J gave up 3 bases; unmatched junction bases: 13. CDR1 is GTSNPN and CDR2 is SVGIG in the germline V gene (reference sequence). In nucleotides, the CDR3 is TGTGCCTGGAGTCAAACACAGGGGGCAAATATCCCTAATGAAAAACTGTTTTTT. Translation gives CAWSQTQGANIPNEKLFF.

The chain recombines TRBV5-1 with TRBJ1-1; unclear D gene. Trimming took off 5 bases at V and 1 base at J, with 6 bases between the two ends. The CDR3 contains 12 residues. The germline gives CDR1 SGHRS, CDR2 YFSETQ. CDR3 bases: TGCGCCAGCAGGAGGGAGAACACTGAAGCTTTCTTT. The encoded protein is CASRRENTEAFF.

The chain has TRBV27 and TRBJ1-3; D uncertain. Trimming shortened V by 1 base and J by 0 bases, and 10 bases separated the two germline ends. The CDR3 covers 16 residues. Germline assignment: CDR1 MNHEY and CDR2 SMNVEV (reference sequence). The CDR3 DNA is TGTGCCAGCAGTTTATATTTGGCGGTCTCTGGAAACACCATATATTTT. Amino acids: CASSLYLAVSGNTIYF.

The rearrangement uses TRBV21-1 and TRBJ2-4; TRBD2, the table's D call, lacks a check against the DNA. TRBV21-1 is a pseudogene locus. The CDR3 runs 14 residues. The CDR3 DNA follows: TGTGCCAGCAGCCGGACTAGCGGGACGTACATTCAGTACTTC. Translation: CASSRTSGTYIQYF.

The V call is TRBV14, the J call TRBJ1-2; TRBD1 is a possible D gene (5 bases). This CDR3 is built from 16 residues. Germline CDR1 SGHDN, CDR2 FVKESK. Trimming removed 1 base from V and 1 base from J, with 13 bases in between. CDR3 sequence reads: CASSQGRQGFNYGYTF. DNA for the CDR3: TGTGCCAGCAGCCAAGGGCGTCAGGGTTTTAACTATGGCTACACCTTC.

This clone occurred once. V gene TRBV12-3 or TRBV12-4 combines with J gene TRBJ2-7, with D perhaps TRBD1 (5 bases). V was trimmed by 1 base and J by 3 bases, leaving 7 bases between them. The CDR3 consists of 13 residues. CDR3 residues: CASSLGGGYEQYF. CDR3 DNA: TGTGCCAGCAGTTTAGGGGGCGGCTACGAGCAGTACTTC.

V gene TRBV7-3 combines with J gene TRBJ2-1, with 7 bases that match TRBD2. Germline V lookup: CDR1 SGHTA, CDR2 FQGTGA. This CDR3 spans 14 amino acids. V shed 5 bases, J shed 7 bases, and the junction held 8 bases outside the gene matches. The CDR3 region is CASSPGSGVNEQFF. CDR3 DNA sequence: TGTGCCAGCAGCCCGGGGAGCGGGGTTAATGAGCAGTTCTTC. Full variable domain (rest looked up from reference TRBV7-3 and TRBJ2-1): GAGVSQTPSNKVTEKGKYVELRCDPISGHTALYWYRQSLGQGPEFLIYFQGTGAADDSGLPNDRFFAVRPEGSVSTLKIQRTERGDSAVYLCASSPGSGVNEQFFGPGTRLTVL.

This chain links TRBV30 with TRBJ2-1, with 7 bases that match TRBD2. Trimming cost V 3 bases and J 9 bases; bases outside gene matches: 8. Germline V gene sequence: CDR1 GTSNPN, CDR2 SVGIG (reference sequence). The CDR3 length is 13 residues. The CDR3 DNA is TGTGCCTGGAGCTTACTCAGGGAGGGTGAGCAGTTCTTC. Its translation is CAWSLLREGEQFF.

This chain joins TRBV6-1 and TRBJ1-4, with TRBD1 as a possible D gene (5 bases). From germline, CDR1 is MNHNS and CDR2 SASEGT. V gave up 3 bases and J gave up 7 bases, with 9 bases separating them. The CDR3 runs 13 residues. In nucleotides, the CDR3 is TGTGCCAGCAGTGAGGGGGAGGCTGAAAAACTGTTTTTT. Protein product: CASSEGEAEKLFF.

This clone was counted a few times. The genes are TRBV5-6 and TRBJ1-2; a weak D match, TRBD1 (6 bases). The germline gives CDR1 SGHDT, CDR2 YYEEEE. This CDR3 contains 14 residues. The V gene lost 2 bases and the J gene lost 5 bases, with 13 bases spanning the gap. CDR3 sequence reads: CASSFFRGQYGYTF. CDR3 DNA: TGTGCCAGCAGCTTCTTCAGGGGCCAATATGGCTACACCTTC.

Comment on this clone: A junction end diverges from the germline sequence, so it may reflect a read error. V gene TRBV24-1 combines with J gene TRBJ2-2, with 9 bases fitting TRBD2. The CDR3 covers 17 residues. CDR1 and CDR2 from the germline V gene are KGHDR and SFDVKD. CDR3 region: CATSDLSSGVYTEELFF. The CDR3 DNA reads as TGTGCCACCAGTGATTTGTCTAGCGGGGTATACACCGAGGAGCTGTTTTTT.